This passage covers 18 T cell receptor beta chains from one sample sequenced in a study of blood T cell repertoires in COVID-19. Profiling relied on immunoSEQ multiplex PCR, and the TCRdb table lists in-frame clones only, not all of them. Of some 110,000 clones listed, 75% to 90% are singletons. The sample was peripheral blood. The source of these receptors is a woman in her 70s with acute or convalescent COVID-19.

The chain carries TRBV5-1 and TRBJ1-1; 7 bases are a match to TRBD1. V lost 0 bases and J lost 8; bases outside the gene matches: 7. Germline CDR1 is SGHRS and CDR2 is YFSETQ. This CDR3 is built from 14 residues. CDR3 DNA: TGCGCCAGCAGCTTGGAACCGGGACAGCCCGAAGCTTTCTTT. This sequence encodes CASSLEPGQPEAFF.

The J gene is TRBJ1-1, the V gene TRBV6-5, with D hard to call. Germline V CDR1 and CDR2: MNHEY, SVGAGI. CDR3 length equals 13 residues. V shed 5 bases and J shed 1 base, with 8 bases lying between them. CDR3 loop: CASSSLSNTEAFF. CDR3 nucleotides: TGTGCCAGCAGTAGCCTCTCGAACACTGAAGCTTTCTTT.

This chain joins TRBV5-6 and TRBJ1-2; TRBD1 is a possible D gene (5 bases). CDR3 length equals 14 residues. The ends were cut back, 0 bases at V and 4 bases at J, with 10 bases in the middle. Germline V gene lookup returns CDR1 SGHDT and CDR2 YYEEEE. The CDR3 protein is CASSLDDSTYGYTF. CDR3 sequence (DNA): TGTGCCAGCAGCTTGGATGACAGCACCTATGGCTACACCTTC.

This chain uses TRBV15 with TRBJ2-3; a weak D match, TRBD2 (5 bases). The length of the CDR3 is 15 residues. Germline V gene data show CDR1 as LNHNV and CDR2 as YYDKDF (reference sequence). Between the trimmed V and J ends, which lost 3 bases and 2 bases, there was a span of 12 bases. The DNA of the CDR3 is TGTGCCACCAGCAGGGACTTCATCTCCACAGATACGCAGTATTTT. Translating it yields CATSRDFISTDTQYF.

V usage is TRBV28 and J usage is TRBJ1-4; TRBD1 is a possible D gene (5 bases). The V and J ends lost 5 bases and 2 bases respectively, with 9 bases between them. The CDR3 is 14 residues long. The germline gives CDR1 MDHEN, CDR2 SYDVKM. The CDR3 nucleotides read TGTGCCAGCAGTGTCCGGGGGACTAATGAAAAACTGTTTTTT. The encoded protein is CASSVRGTNEKLFF. Together with reference TRBV28 and TRBJ1-4, the CDR3 gives the full variable domain: DVKVTQSSRYLVKRTGEKVFLECVQDMDHENMFWYRQDPGLGLRLIYFSYDVKMKEKGDIPEGYSVSREKKERFSLILESASTNQTSMYLCASSVRGTNEKLFFGSGTQLSVL.

The chain carries TRBV19 and TRBJ2-7, with TRBD1 identical over 9 bases. The germline V gene has CDR1 LNHDA and CDR2 SQIVND (reference sequence). Unmatched junction bases numbered 5, after V lost 5 bases and J lost 6 bases. This CDR3 comprises 13 residues. CDR3 coding DNA: TGTGCCAGTAGTGAACAGGGGGCCTCCGAGCAGTACTTC. As protein: CASSEQGASEQYF.

J is TRBJ2-1 and V is TRBV18, with TRBD1 identical over 8 bases. The CDR3 runs 18 residues. Germline assignment: CDR1 KGHSH and CDR2 LQKENI. Germline trimming cut 1 base from V and 5 bases from J; bases unmatched to any gene: 13. The chain's CDR3 is CASSPLGGGTGSHNEQFF. The CDR3 DNA reads TGTGCCAGCTCACCACTCGGAGGTGGGACAGGCTCGCACAATGAGCAGTTCTTC.

The chain combines TRBV5-1 with TRBJ2-2; a possible D gene is TRBD2 (6 bases). Germline V CDR1 and CDR2: SGHRS, YFSETQ. The CDR3 has 15 residues. V shed 0 bases and J shed 3 bases, with 9 bases lying between them. The CDR3 region has the DNA TGCGCCAGCAGCTTGGACGGAGGGGACACCGGGGAGCTGTTTTTT. It encodes CASSLDGGDTGELFF.

The chain is built from TRBV3-1 (or the pseudogene TRBV3-2) and TRBJ1-1; a possible D gene is TRBD1 (6 bases). CDR1 is LGHDT, CDR2 YNNKEL, per germline (reference sequence). This CDR3 has 14 residues. The germline V and J ends were trimmed by 3 bases and 3 bases, with 11 bases remaining between them. The CDR3 loop is CASSQGASDTEAFF. The DNA for the CDR3 is TGTGCCAGCAGCCAGGGGGCCTCGGACACTGAAGCTTTCTTT.

This chain connects TRBV28 to TRBJ1-1, with 8 positions matching TRBD1. The V and J ends lost 3 bases and 3 bases, in that order; junction bases with no gene match: 6. CDR1 and CDR2 from the germline V gene are MDHEN and SYDVKM. CDR3 size: 15 residues. CDR3 in amino acids: CASSFPGQGHTEAFF. CDR3 coding DNA: TGTGCCAGCAGTTTCCCCGGACAGGGTCACACTGAAGCTTTCTTT.

The rearrangement links TRBV6-1 to TRBJ1-2; D is uncertain. Germline CDR1 is MNHNS and CDR2 is SASEGT. The CDR3 is 13 amino acids. Trimming shortened V by 3 bases and J by 4 bases, and 9 bases separated the two germline ends. CDR3 sequence: CASSEREGYGYTF. DNA of the CDR3: TGTGCCAGCAGTGAGAGGGAGGGCTATGGCTACACCTTC.

This chain links TRBV6-6 with TRBJ2-7; 7 nucleotides match TRBD1. Unmatched junction bases numbered 20, after V lost 5 bases and J lost 4 bases. Looked up from germline, CDR1 is MNHNY and CDR2 is SVGAGI (reference sequence). This CDR3 has 18 residues. The DNA for the CDR3 is TGTGCCAGCAGTCCAAAAAAGGGGGCCGACAGGTTTAGGTACGAGCAGTACTTC. Amino acids: CASSPKKGADRFRYEQYF.

The CDR3 protein is CASSSLDIRITEAFF. DNA for the CDR3: TGTGCCAGCAGTTCACTGGACATCCGGATCACTGAAGCTTTCTTT. J is TRBJ1-1 and V is TRBV27; weak D call: TRBD1 (5 bases). V was trimmed by 4 bases and J by 4 bases, leaving 16 bases between them. Germline V gene data show CDR1 as MNHEY and CDR2 as SMNVEV (reference sequence). CDR3 size: 15 residues.

The gene calls are TRBV6-5 and TRBJ1-2; 11 bases match TRBD1. CDR3 length: 14 residues. Germline CDR1 is MNHEY and CDR2 is SVGAGI. Losses at the gene ends were 6 bases for V and 8 bases for J; bases not matched to a gene: 8. DNA of the CDR3: TGTGCCAGCAGCCGGACAGGGGGCGCCGGGGGCTACACCTTC. This translates into CASSRTGGAGGYTF.

The rearrangement uses TRBV2 and TRBJ2-2; weak D call: TRBD1 (5 bases). With 1 base removed from V and 3 bases from J, the gap between germline ends came to 9 bases. CDR3 length: 15 residues. Germline V gene lookup returns CDR1 SNHLY and CDR2 FYNNEI. The CDR3 region has the DNA TGTGCCAGCAGTGAAGTCAGGGTAGACACCGGGGAGCTGTTTTTT. This translates into CASSEVRVDTGELFF.

This clone was observed a single time. The chain couples TRBV27 to TRBJ2-1; 7 positions match TRBD2. With V trimmed by 7 bases and J by 8 bases, 14 bases remained unmatched. The germline V gene has CDR1 MNHEY and CDR2 SMNVEV (reference sequence). This CDR3 has 15 residues. The DNA of the CDR3 is TGTGCCAGCAACCGCCTAGGACTAGGGGTGGATGAGCAGTTCTTC. As protein: CASNRLGLGVDEQFF.

This rearrangement joins TRBV7-9 to TRBJ2-3; 10 nucleotides line up with TRBD2. V trimming: 5 bases; J trimming: 2 bases; junction bases outside the gene matches: 7. This CDR3 is 16 amino acids long. CDR1 is SEHNR and CDR2 is FQNEAQ in the germline V gene (reference sequence). The CDR3 reads CASSNRLAGYTDTQYF. CDR3 bases: TGTGCCAGCAGCAACCGACTAGCGGGCTACACAGATACGCAGTATTTT.

V is TRBV5-1 and J is TRBJ2-7, with 7 bases matching TRBD1. In germline, CDR1 is SGHRS, CDR2 YFSETQ. V was pared by 5 bases and J by 3 bases, with 2 bases of the junction left unmatched. The CDR3 runs to 12 residues. CDR3 amino acids: CASRGQFYEQYF. As DNA, the CDR3 is TGCGCCAGCAGGGGACAGTTCTACGAGCAGTACTTC.